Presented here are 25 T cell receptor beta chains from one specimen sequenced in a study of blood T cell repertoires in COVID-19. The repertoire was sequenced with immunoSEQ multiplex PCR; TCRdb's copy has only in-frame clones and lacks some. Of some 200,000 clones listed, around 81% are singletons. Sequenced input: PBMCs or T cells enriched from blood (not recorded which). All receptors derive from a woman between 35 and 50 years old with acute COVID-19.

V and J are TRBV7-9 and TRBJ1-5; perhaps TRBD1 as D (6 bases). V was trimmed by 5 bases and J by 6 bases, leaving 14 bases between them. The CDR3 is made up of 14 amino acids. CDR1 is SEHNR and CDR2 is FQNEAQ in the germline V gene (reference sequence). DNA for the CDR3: TGTGCCAGCAGCAACCAGGGGCACGGTCAGCCCCAGCATTTT. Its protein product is CASSNQGHGQPQHF.

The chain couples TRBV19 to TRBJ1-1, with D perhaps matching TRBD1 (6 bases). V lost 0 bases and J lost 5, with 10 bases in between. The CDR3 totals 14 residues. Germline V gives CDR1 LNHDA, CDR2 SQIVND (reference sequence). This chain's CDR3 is CASSIEGARTEAFF. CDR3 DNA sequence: TGTGCCAGTAGTATAGAGGGGGCAAGAACTGAAGCTTTCTTT.

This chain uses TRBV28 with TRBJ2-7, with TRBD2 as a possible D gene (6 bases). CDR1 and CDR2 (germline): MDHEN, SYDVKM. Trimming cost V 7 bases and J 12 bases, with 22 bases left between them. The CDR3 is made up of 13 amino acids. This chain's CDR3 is CASTKSPGVDVYF. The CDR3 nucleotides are TGTGCCAGCACGAAAAGCCCGGGGGTCGATGTGTACTTC.

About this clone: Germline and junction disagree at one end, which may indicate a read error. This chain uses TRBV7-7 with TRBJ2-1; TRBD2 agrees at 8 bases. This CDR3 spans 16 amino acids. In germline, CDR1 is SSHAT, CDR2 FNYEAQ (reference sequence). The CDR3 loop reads CASSLSGSGSYNEQFF. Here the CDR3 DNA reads TGTGCTAGCAGCTTAAGCGGGAGCGGGTCCTACAATGAGCAGTTCTTC.

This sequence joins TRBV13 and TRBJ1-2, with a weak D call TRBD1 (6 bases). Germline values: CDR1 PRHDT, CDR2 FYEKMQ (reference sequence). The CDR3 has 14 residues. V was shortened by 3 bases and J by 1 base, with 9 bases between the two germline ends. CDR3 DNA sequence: TGTGCCAGCAGCTTGTGGACAGATAACTATGGCTACACCTTC. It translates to CASSLWTDNYGYTF.

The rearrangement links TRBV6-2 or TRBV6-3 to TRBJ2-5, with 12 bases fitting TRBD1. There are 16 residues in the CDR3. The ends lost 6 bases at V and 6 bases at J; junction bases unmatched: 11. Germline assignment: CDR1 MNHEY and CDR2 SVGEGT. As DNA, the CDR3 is TGTGCCAGCAGCAAACGGGGGACAGGGGGCGTAAAGACCCAGTACTTC. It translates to CASSKRGTGGVKTQYF.

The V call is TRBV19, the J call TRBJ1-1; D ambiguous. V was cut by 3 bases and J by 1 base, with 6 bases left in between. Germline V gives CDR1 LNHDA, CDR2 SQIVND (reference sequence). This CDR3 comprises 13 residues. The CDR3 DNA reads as TGTGCCAGTAGTATTAGGAGGAACACTGAAGCTTTCTTT. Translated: CASSIRRNTEAFF.

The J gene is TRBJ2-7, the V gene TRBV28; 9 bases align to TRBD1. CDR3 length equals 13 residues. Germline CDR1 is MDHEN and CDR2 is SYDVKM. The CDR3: CAITGGHGYEQYF. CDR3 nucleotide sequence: TGTGCTATTACAGGGGGCCATGGCTACGAGCAGTACTTC.

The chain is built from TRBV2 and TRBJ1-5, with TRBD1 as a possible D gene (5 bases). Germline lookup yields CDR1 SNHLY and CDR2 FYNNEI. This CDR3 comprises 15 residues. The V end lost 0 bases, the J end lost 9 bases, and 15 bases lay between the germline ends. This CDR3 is CASSEAGGARRPQHF. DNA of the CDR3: TGTGCCAGCAGTGAAGCGGGTGGGGCGCGTCGGCCCCAGCATTTT.

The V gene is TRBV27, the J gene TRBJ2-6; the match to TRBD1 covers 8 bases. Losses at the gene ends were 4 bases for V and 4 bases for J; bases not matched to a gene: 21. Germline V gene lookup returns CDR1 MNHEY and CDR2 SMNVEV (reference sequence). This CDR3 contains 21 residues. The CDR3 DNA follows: TGTGCCAGCAGTTGGAGGCCCTCTTATGGGACAGGTCTCGCCGGGGCCAACGTCCTGACTTTC. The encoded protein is CASSWRPSYGTGLAGANVLTF.

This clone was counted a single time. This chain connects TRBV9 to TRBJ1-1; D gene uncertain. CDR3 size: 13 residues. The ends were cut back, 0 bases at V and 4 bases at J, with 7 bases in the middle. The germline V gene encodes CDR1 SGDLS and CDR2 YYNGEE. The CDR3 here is CASSVAFGTEAFF. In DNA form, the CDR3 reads TGTGCCAGCAGCGTAGCTTTCGGCACTGAAGCTTTCTTT.

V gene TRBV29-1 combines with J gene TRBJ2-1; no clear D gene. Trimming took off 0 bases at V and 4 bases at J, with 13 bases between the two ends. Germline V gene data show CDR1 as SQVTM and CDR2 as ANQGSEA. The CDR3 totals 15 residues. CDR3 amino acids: CSVEDPRGSYNEQFF. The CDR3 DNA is TGCAGCGTTGAAGATCCCAGAGGTTCTTACAATGAGCAGTTCTTC.

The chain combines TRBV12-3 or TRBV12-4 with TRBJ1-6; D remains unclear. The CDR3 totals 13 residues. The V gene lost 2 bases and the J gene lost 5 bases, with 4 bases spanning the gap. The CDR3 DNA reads TGTGCCAGCAGTTTATTTAATAATTCACCCCTCCACTTT. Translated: CASSLFNNSPLHF.

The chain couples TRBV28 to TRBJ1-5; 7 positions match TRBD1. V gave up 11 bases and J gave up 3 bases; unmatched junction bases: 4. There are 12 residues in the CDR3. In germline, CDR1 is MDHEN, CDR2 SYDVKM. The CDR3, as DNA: TGTGCCGCAGACAGGGCCAATCAGCCCCAGCATTTT. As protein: CAADRANQPQHF.

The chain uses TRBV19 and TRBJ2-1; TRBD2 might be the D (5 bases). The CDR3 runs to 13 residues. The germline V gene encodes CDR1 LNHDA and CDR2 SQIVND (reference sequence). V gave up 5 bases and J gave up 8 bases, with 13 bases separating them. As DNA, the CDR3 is TGTGCCAGTAGTTCCAGGCCCGGGGATGAGCAGTTCTTC. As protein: CASSSRPGDEQFF.

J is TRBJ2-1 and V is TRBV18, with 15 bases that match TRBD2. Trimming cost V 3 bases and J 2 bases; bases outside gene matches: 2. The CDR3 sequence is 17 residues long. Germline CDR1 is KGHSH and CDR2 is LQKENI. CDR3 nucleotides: TGTGCCAGCTCACCTGGACTAGCGGGAGGGACCTACAATGAGCAGTTCTTC. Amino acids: CASSPGLAGGTYNEQFF.

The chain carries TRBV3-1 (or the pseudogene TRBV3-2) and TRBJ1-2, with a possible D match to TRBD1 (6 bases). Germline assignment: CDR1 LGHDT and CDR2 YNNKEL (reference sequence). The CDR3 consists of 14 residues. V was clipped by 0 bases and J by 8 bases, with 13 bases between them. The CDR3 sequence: CASSQDRGTRGYTF. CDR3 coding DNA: TGTGCCAGCAGCCAAGATAGGGGGACGAGGGGCTACACCTTC.

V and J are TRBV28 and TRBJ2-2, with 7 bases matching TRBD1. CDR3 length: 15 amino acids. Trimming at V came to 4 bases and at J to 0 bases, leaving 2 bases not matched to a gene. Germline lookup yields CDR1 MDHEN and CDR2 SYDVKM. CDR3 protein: CASSWTGSNTGELFF. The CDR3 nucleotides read TGTGCCAGCAGTTGGACAGGCTCGAACACCGGGGAGCTGTTTTTT.

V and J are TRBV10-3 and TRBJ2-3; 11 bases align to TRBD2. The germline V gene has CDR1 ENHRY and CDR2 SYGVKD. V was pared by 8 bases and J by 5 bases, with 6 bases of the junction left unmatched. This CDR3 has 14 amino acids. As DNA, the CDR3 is TGTGCCATCCGTAGCGGGGGGGCGGGAGATACGCAGTATTTT. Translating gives CAIRSGGAGDTQYF.

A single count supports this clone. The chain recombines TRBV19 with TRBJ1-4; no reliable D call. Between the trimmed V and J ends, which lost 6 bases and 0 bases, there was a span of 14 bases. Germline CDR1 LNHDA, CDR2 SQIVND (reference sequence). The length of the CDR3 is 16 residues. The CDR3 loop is CASRNVAGTTNEKLFF. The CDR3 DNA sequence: TGTGCCAGTAGGAATGTAGCTGGCACAACTAATGAAAAACTGTTTTTT.

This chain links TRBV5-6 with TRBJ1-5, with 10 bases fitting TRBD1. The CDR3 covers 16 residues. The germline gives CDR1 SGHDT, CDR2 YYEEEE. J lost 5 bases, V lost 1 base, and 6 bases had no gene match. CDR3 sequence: CASSLSGTGVHQPQHF. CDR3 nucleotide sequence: TGTGCCAGCAGCTTGTCCGGGACAGGGGTGCATCAGCCCCAGCATTTT.

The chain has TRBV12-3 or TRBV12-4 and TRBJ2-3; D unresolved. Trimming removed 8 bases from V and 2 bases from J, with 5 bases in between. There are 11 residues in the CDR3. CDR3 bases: TGTGCCAGCGCGGTCACAGATACGCAGTATTTT. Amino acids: CASAVTDTQYF.

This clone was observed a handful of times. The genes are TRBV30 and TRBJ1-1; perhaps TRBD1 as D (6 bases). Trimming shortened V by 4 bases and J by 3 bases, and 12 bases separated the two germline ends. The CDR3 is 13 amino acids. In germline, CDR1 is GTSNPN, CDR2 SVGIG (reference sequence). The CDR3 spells CAWTLGGDTEAFF. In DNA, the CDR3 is TGTGCCTGGACCCTAGGGGGGGACACTGAAGCTTTCTTT.

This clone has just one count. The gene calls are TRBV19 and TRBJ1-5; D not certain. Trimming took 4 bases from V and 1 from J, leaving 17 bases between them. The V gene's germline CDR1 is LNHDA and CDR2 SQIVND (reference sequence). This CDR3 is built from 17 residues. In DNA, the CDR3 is TGTGCCAGTAGTACAGAAAGGCGGCTTAAAAGCAATCAGCCCCAGCATTTT. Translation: CASSTERRLKSNQPQHF. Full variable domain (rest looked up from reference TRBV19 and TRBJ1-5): DGGITQSPKYLFRKEGQNVTLSCEQNLNHDAMYWYRQDPGQGLRLIYYSQIVNDFQKGDIAEGYSVSREKKESFPLTVTSAQKNPTAFYLCASSTERRLKSNQPQHFGDGTRLSIL.

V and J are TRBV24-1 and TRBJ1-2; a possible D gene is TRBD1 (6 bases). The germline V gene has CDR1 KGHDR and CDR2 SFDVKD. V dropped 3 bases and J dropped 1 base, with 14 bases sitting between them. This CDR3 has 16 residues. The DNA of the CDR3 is TGTGCCACCAGTGATAGGCACAGGGTCGATAACTATGGCTACACCTTC. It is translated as CATSDRHRVDNYGYTF.